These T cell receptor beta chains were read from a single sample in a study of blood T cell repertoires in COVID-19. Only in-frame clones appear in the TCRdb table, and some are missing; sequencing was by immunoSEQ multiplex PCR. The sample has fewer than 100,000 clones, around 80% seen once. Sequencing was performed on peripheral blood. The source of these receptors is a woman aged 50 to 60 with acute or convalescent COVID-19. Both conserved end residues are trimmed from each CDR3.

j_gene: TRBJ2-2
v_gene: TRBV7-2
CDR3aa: ASSFGLAGAGELF

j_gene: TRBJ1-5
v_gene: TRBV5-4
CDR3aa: ASSLAGTGNQPQH

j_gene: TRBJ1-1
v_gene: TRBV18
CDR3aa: ASSPMLGASNTEAF

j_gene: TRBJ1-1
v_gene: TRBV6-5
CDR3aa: ASSLRGLKHTEAF

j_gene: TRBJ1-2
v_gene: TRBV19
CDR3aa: ASSISSGGYGYT

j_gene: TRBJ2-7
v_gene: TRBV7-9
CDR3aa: ASSPSGRSKEQY

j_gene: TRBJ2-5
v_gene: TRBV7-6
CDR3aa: ASSLVLAGGRETQY

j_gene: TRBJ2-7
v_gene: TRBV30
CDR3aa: AWGDGSSYEQY

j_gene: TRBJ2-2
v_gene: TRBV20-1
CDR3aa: SASIPGLANTGELF

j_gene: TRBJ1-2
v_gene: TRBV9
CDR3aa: ASSTSPGGYT

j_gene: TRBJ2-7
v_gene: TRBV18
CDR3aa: ASAGLYEQY

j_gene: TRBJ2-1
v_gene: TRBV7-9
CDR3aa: ASSPQAGGPYNEQF

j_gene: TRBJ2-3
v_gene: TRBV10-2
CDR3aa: ASSDRDTQY

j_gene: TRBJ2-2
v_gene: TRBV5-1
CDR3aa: ASSLGGNTGELF

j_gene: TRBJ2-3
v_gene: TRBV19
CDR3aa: ASSTPRSGRETDTQY

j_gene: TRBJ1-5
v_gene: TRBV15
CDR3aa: ATSRDHSNQPQH

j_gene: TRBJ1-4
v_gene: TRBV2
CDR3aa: ASSRERKLAF

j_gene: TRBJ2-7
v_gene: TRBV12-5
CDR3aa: ASGEAGFEQY

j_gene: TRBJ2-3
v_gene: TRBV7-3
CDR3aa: ASSLTGFDTQY

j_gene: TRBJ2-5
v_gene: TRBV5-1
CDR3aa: ASSLANQETQY

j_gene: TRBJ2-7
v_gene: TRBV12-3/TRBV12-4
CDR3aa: ASTNGGYEQY

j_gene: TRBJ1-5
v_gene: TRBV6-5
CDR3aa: ATQREGNQPQH

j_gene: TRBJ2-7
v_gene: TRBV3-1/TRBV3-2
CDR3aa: ASSQDNEQY

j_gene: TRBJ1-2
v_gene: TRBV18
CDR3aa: ASSPSQGANYGYT

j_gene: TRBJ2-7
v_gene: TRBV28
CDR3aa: ASSFLRAEEQY

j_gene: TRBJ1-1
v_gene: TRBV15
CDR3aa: ATSNYRGFAEAF

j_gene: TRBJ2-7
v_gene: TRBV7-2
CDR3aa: ASSLVLAGGHGTGYEQY

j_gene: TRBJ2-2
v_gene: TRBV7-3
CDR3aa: ASSSGGGGMGTGELF

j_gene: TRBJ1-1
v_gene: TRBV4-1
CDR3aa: ASRITVYTEAF

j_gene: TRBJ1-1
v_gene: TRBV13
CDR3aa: ASSLDGTEAF

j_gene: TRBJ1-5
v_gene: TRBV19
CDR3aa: ASSTPEEVGQPQH

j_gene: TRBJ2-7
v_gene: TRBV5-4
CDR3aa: ASSLGQQGARNEQY

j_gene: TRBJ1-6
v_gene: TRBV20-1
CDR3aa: SASRQRDNSPLH

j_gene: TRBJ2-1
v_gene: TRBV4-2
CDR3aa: ASNPAGDGSYNEQF

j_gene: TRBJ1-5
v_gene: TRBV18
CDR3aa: ASSPDRGGNQPQH

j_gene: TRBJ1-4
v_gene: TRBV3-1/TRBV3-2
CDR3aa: ASSQKTRGENEKLF

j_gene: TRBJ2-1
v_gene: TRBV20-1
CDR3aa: SAREAGGQF

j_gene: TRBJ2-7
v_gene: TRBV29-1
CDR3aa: SVDREGSYEQY

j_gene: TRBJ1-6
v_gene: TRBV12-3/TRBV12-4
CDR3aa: ASSPQASPLH

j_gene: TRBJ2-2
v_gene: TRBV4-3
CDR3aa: ASSQEGVDTGELF

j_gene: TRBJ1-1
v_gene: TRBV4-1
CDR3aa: ASSRGLNTEAF

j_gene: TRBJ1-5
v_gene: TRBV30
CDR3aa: AWSASSGRGSQPQH

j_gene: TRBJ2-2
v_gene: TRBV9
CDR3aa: ASSVDPSGELF

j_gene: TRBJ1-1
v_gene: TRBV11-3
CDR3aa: ASSRDRGSTEAF

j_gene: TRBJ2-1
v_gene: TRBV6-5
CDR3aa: ASSSLDREQF

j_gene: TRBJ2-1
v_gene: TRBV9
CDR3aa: ASSFDSGDYNEQF

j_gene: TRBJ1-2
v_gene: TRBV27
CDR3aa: ASSQKGGGTNNYGYT

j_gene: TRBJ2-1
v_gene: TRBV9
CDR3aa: ASSVGLAGIGPHSYNEQF

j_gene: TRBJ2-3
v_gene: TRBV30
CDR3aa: AWNKLTDTQY

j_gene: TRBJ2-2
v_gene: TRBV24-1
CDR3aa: ATSQETRGTGELF

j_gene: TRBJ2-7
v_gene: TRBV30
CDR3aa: AWSGTGVFKYEQY

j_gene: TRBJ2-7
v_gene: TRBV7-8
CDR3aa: ASSLRQGSYEQY

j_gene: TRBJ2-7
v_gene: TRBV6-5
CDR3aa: ASSYGQGTYEQY

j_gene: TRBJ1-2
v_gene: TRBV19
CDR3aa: ATRLTGTYGYT

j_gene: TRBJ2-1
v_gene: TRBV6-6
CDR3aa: ASSKRDYYNEQF

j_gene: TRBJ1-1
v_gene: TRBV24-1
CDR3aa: ATRATGLNTEAF

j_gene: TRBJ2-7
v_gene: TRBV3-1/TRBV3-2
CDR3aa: ASSFPNQETYEQY

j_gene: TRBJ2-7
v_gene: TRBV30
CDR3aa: AWRGTPSEQY

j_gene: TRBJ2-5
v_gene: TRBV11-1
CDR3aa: ASSQNRGGETQY